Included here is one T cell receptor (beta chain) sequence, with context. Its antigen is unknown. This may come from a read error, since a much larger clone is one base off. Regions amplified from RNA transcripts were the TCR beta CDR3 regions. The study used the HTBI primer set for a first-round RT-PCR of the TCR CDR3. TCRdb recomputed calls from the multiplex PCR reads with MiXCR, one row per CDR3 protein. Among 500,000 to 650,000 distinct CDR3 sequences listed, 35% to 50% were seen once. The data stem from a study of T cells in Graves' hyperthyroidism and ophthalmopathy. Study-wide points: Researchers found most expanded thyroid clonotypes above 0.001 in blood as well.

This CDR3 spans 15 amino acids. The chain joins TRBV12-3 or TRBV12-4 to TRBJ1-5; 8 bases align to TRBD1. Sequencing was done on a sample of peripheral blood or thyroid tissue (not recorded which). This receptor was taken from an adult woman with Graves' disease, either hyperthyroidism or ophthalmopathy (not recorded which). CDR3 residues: CASSPLDRVGQPRHF. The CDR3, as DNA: TGTGCCAGCAGTCCTCTGGACAGGGTAGGTCAGCCCCGGCATTTT.